This entry features one T cell receptor beta chain sequence. The data were obtained in a study of blood T cell repertoires in COVID-19. The data were produced by immunoSEQ multiplex PCR, yet TCRdb's version contains in-frame clones alone and is incomplete. The table has a few hundred thousand clones, around 90% seen once. V was pared by 2 bases and J by 0 bases, with 10 bases between. Germline CDR1 reads LNHDA; CDR2 reads SQIVND (reference sequence). The CDR3 sequence is 15 residues long. This receptor was obtained from a woman aged 30 to 39 with COVID-19, enrolled during active disease. The sequenced sample consisted of peripheral blood. The V gene is TRBV19, the J gene TRBJ1-1; D not resolved. The CDR3 loop is CASSILSSVNTEAFF. CDR3 DNA sequence: TGTGCCAGTAGTATATTGAGTTCGGTGAACACTGAAGCTTTCTTT. The variable domain in full, with the rest retrieved from reference TRBV19 and TRBJ1-1, is DGGITQSPKYLFRKEGQNVTLSCEQNLNHDAMYWYRQDPGQGLRLIYYSQIVNDFQKGDIAEGYSVSREKKESFPLTVTSAQKNPTAFYLCASSILSSVNTEAFFGQGTRLTVV.